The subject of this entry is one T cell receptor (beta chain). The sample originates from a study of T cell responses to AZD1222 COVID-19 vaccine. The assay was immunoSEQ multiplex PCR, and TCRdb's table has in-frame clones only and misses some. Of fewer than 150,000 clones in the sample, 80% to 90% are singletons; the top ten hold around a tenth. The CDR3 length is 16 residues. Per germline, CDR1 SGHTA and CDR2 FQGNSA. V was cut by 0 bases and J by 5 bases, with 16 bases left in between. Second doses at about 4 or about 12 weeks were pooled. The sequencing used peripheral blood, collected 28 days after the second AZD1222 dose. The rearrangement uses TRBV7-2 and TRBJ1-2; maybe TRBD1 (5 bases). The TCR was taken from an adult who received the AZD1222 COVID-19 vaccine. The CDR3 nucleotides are TGTGCCAGCAGCTTAGCGTACGACAGCTCAGCATATGGCTACACCTTC. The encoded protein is CASSLAYDSSAYGYTF.